The 11 T cell receptor beta chains below come from one sample, sequenced in a study of T cell repertoires in cytomegalovirus infection. TCRdb processed the reads anew with MiXCR; each CDR3 protein has one entry. The repertoire holds about 190,000 distinct CDR3 sequences, with over 25% as singletons. Sequencing was done on a sample of PBMCs. The receptors stem from a human donor in good health (CMV status not recorded). Some clones in this sample may be carry-over from other donors' samples.

This clonotype was detected a few times. The chain links TRBV7-9 to TRBJ1-5; D gene unclear. CDR1 and CDR2 from the germline V gene are SEHNR and FQNEAQ (reference sequence). This CDR3 has 12 residues. Trimming shortened V by 3 bases and J by 7 bases, and 7 bases separated the two germline ends. As DNA, the CDR3 is TGTGCCAGCAGCTTCCTCGGGCAGCCCCAGCATTTT. Its protein product is CASSFLGQPQHF.

The CDR3, as DNA: TGTGCCAGCAGGACGGGACAGGAGAACACTGAAGCTTTCTTT. This gives the protein CASRTGQENTEAFF. V usage is TRBV28 and J usage is TRBJ1-1; TRBD1 matches at 8 bases. V trimming: 6 bases; J trimming: 1 base; junction bases outside the gene matches: 4. CDR3 length: 14 amino acids. The germline V gene has CDR1 MDHEN and CDR2 SYDVKM.

The table lists this clonotype with many counts. The genes are TRBV7-2 and TRBJ2-3, with 13 bases lining up with TRBD2. Germline V gives CDR1 SGHTA, CDR2 FQGNSA. The CDR3 extends over 14 amino acids. V was clipped by 6 bases and J by 3 bases; unmatched bases: 0. This chain's CDR3 is CASRTSGGTDTQYF. The DNA for the CDR3 is TGTGCCAGCAGGACTAGCGGGGGGACAGATACGCAGTATTTT.

The chain links TRBV24-1 to TRBJ2-3; the match to TRBD1 covers 8 bases. V was clipped by 4 bases and J by 3 bases; unmatched bases: 8. CDR1 is KGHDR, CDR2 SFDVKD, per germline. CDR3 size: 16 residues. The CDR3: CATSDPRTGITDTQYF. CDR3 bases: TGTGCCACCAGTGACCCCCGGACAGGGATTACAGATACGCAGTATTTT.

This chain connects TRBV5-1 to TRBJ2-7; tentatively, D is TRBD2 (6 bases). The CDR3 totals 13 residues. Trimming removed 7 bases from V and 5 bases from J, with 16 bases in between. CDR1 and CDR2 from the germline V gene are SGHRS and YFSETQ. The CDR3 DNA reads as TGCGCCAGCGGAGGGAGTACGGGAAACGAGCAGTACTTC. Its protein product is CASGGSTGNEQYF. Combining the CDR3 with reference TRBV5-1 and TRBJ2-7 gives the whole variable domain KAGVTQTPRYLIKTRGQQVTLSCSPISGHRSVSWYQQTPGQGLQFLFEYFSETQRNKGNFPGRFSGRQFSNSRSEMNVSTLELGDSALYLCASGGSTGNEQYFGPGTRLTVT.

This clonotype was counted between two and nine times. CDR3 in amino acids: CASSLTLADGELFF. The CDR3 nucleotides are TGCGCCAGCAGCTTGACGCTAGCCGACGGGGAGCTGTTTTTT. J is TRBJ2-2 and V is TRBV5-1; D may be TRBD2 (5 bases). V lost 1 base and J lost 7, with 11 bases in between. Germline V gene sequence: CDR1 SGHRS, CDR2 YFSETQ. There are 14 residues in the CDR3. The full variable domain, its missing parts supplied by reference TRBV5-1 and TRBJ2-2, is KAGVTQTPRYLIKTRGQQVTLSCSPISGHRSVSWYQQTPGQGLQFLFEYFSETQRNKGNFPGRFSGRQFSNSRSEMNVSTLELGDSALYLCASSLTLADGELFFGEGSRLTVL.

This clonotype occurred many times. The chain joins TRBV7-2 to TRBJ1-1; 7 bases map to TRBD1. The CDR3 totals 13 residues. Germline CDR1 reads SGHTA; CDR2 reads FQGNSA. V lost 5 bases, J lost 8 bases, and 8 bases stayed unmatched. Here the CDR3 reads CASSIIQGNEAFF. Written as DNA, the CDR3 is TGTGCCAGCAGCATTATACAGGGGAACGAAGCTTTCTTT. Using reference TRBV7-2 and TRBJ1-1 for the parts outside the CDR3, the full variable domain is GAGVSQSPSNKVTEKGKDVELRCDPISGHTALYWYRQSLGQGLEFLIYFQGNSAPDKSGLPSDRFSAERTGGSVSTLTIQRTQQEDSAVYLCASSIIQGNEAFFGQGTRLTVV.

The rearrangement links TRBV2 to TRBJ1-1; D remains ambiguous. V lost 7 bases and J lost 2, with 8 bases in between. Germline CDR1 SNHLY, CDR2 FYNNEI. This CDR3 region has 12 residues. The chain's CDR3 is CASTNYNTEAFF. CDR3 DNA: TGTGCCAGCACGAACTACAACACTGAAGCTTTCTTT.

This clonotype has at least ten counts. The chain uses TRBV7-2 and TRBJ2-2, with a weak D call TRBD1 (5 bases). V was clipped by 3 bases and J by 4 bases, with 12 bases between them. The CDR3 length is 15 residues. Germline values: CDR1 SGHTA, CDR2 FQGNSA. CDR3 DNA sequence: TGTGCCAGCAGCTTCCTAGGACAACTCACCGGGGAGCTGTTTTTT. Protein: CASSFLGQLTGELFF. Full variable domain (missing parts from reference TRBV7-2 and TRBJ2-2): GAGVSQSPSNKVTEKGKDVELRCDPISGHTALYWYRQSLGQGLEFLIYFQGNSAPDKSGLPSDRFSAERTGGSVSTLTIQRTQQEDSAVYLCASSFLGQLTGELFFGEGSRLTVL.

A few counts support this clonotype. The CDR3 loop is CASSLGRDGHQPQHF. The CDR3 nucleotides are TGTGCCAGCAGTTTGGGGAGGGACGGTCATCAGCCCCAGCATTTT. The chain has TRBV12-3 or TRBV12-4 and TRBJ1-5, with D maybe TRBD1 (5 bases). The germline V and J ends were trimmed by 3 bases and 5 bases, with 14 bases remaining between them. The CDR3 is 15 amino acids.

This chain links TRBV12-5 with TRBJ2-7; TRBD1 matches at 7 bases. Losses at the gene ends were 7 bases for V and 2 bases for J; bases not matched to a gene: 11. CDR3 length: 15 amino acids. The germline CDR1 and CDR2 sequences are LGHNT and FRNRAP. The chain's CDR3 is CASALEGAHTYEQYF. CDR3 sequence (DNA): TGTGCTAGTGCCCTTGAGGGGGCTCACACCTACGAGCAGTACTTC.